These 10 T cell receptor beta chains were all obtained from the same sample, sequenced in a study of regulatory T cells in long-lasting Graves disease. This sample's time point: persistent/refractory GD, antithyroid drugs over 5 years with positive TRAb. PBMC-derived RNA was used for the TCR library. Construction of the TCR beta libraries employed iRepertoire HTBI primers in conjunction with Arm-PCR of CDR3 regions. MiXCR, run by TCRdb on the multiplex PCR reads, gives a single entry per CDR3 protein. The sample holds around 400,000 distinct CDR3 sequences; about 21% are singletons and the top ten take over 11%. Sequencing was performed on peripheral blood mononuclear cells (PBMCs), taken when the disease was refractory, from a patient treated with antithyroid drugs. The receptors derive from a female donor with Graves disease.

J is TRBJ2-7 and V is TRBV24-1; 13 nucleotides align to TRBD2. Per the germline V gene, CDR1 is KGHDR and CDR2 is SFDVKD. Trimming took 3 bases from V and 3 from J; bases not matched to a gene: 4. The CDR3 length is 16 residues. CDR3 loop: CATSDPGLAGVYEQYF. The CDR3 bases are TGTGCCACCAGTGATCCCGGACTAGCGGGAGTCTACGAGCAGTACTTC.

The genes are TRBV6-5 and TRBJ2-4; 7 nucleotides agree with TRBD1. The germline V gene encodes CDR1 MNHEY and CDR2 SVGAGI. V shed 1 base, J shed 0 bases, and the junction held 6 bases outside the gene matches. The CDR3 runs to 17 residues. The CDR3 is CASSYLPGQLAKNIQYF. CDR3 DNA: TGTGCCAGCAGTTACTTACCGGGACAGCTAGCCAAAAACATTCAGTACTTC.

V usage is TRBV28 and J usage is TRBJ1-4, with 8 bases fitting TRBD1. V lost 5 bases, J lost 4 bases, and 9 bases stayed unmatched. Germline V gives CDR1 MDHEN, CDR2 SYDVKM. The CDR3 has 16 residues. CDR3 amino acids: CASSPAGTGNNEKLFF. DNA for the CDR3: TGTGCCAGCAGTCCGGCCGGGACAGGAAATAATGAAAAACTGTTTTTT.

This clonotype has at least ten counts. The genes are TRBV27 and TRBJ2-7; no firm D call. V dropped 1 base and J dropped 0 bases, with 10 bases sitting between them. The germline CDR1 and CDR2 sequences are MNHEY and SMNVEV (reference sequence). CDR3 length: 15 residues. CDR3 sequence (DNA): TGTGCCAGCAGTTTATTCCCTTCTAGCTCCTACGAGCAGTACTTC. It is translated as CASSLFPSSSYEQYF.

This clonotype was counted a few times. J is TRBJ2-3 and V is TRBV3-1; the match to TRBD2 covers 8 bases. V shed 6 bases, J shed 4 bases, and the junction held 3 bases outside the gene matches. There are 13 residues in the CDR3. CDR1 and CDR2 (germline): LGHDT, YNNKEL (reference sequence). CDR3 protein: CASRREAADTQYF. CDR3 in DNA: TGTGCCAGCAGGCGGGAGGCGGCAGATACGCAGTATTTT.

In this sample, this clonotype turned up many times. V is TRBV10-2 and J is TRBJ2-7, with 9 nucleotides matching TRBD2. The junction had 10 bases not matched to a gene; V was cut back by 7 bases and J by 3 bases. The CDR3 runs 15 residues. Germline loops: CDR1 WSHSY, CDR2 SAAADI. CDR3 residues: CASIDPLAGVYEQYF. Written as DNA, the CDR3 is TGCGCCAGCATTGACCCCTTAGCGGGAGTCTACGAGCAGTACTTC.

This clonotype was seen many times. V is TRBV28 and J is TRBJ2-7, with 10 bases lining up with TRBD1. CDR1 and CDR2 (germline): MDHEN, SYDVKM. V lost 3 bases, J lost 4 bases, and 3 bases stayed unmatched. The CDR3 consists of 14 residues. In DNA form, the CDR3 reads TGTGCCAGCAGTTTTGCGGGACAGGGGTACGAGCAGTACTTC. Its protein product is CASSFAGQGYEQYF.

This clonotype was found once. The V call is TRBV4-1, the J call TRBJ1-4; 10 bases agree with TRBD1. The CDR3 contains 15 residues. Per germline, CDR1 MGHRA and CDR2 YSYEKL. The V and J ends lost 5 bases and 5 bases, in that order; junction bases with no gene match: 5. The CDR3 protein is CASSLMTGGNEKLFF. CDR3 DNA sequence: TGCGCCAGCAGCTTAATGACAGGGGGCAATGAAAAACTGTTTTTT.

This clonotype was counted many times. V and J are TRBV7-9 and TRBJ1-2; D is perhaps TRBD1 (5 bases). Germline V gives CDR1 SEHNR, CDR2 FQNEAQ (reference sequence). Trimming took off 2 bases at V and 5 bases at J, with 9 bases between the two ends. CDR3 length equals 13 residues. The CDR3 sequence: CASSLIGEYGYTF. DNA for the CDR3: TGTGCCAGCAGCTTAATAGGGGAGTATGGCTACACCTTC.

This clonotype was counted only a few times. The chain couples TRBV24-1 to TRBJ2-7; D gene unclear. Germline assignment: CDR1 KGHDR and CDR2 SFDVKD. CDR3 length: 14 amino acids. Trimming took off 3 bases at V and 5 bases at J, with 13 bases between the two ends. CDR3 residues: CATSDPRSGNEQYF. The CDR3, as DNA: TGTGCCACCAGTGATCCCCGGTCGGGCAACGAGCAGTACTTC.